The 14 T cell receptor beta chains in this list originate from one sample, sequenced in a study of cytotoxic CD8 clonotypes in ibrutinib-treated CLL (dated by TCRdb to the early 2020s). Library prep was done by the immunoSEQ multiplex PCR assay. Imported from immuneACCESS, the table was reduced by TCRdb to in-frame sequences with V and J called. These copies leave out some clones; in studies compared against another copy, an unresolved V gene accounts for under half, and the cause of the remainder is not known. Recorded for this sample are tens of thousands of clones; 62% of them occurred a single time. 13% to 15% of the sample rests with the top ten. The sequences come from PBMCs, collected before ibrutinib treatment. The receptors shown here come from a human donor with chronic lymphocytic leukemia.

This clone was counted a few times. The gene calls are TRBV19 and TRBJ2-3; 7 positions match TRBD1. The CDR3 extends over 18 amino acids. The V gene end was trimmed by 1 base and the J gene end by 0 bases; junction bases not matched to a gene: 10. The V gene's germline CDR1 is LNHDA and CDR2 SQIVND (reference sequence). The CDR3 DNA follows: TGTGCCAGTAGTATAGCTCCTACAGGGGACCCAAGCACAGATACGCAGTATTTT. Its translation is CASSIAPTGDPSTDTQYF.

V and J are TRBV11-2 and TRBJ1-2; D ambiguous. The CDR3 contains 15 residues. Trimming shortened V by 0 bases and J by 0 bases, and 8 bases separated the two germline ends. Germline V lookup: CDR1 SGHAT, CDR2 FQNNGV. CDR3 nucleotides: TGTGCCAGCAGCTTAGATACAGTACCTAACTATGGCTACACCTTC. Its protein product is CASSLDTVPNYGYTF.

This sequence joins TRBV7-9 and TRBJ2-5; 12 bases align to TRBD2. Germline V gene lookup returns CDR1 SEHNR and CDR2 FQNEAQ (reference sequence). CDR3 length: 16 amino acids. V dropped 4 bases and J dropped 6; count of bases not matched to a gene: 9. In DNA form, the CDR3 reads TGTGCCAGCAGCTATCCGGGACTAGCGGGCATCCAGACCCAGTACTTC. Residues: CASSYPGLAGIQTQYF.

This chain uses TRBV10-3 with TRBJ2-7, with 7 bases fitting TRBD1. The V and J ends lost 10 bases and 4 bases, in that order; junction bases with no gene match: 10. This CDR3 region has 13 residues. Germline V gene data show CDR1 as ENHRY and CDR2 as SYGVKD. Written as DNA, the CDR3 is TGTGCCACCGTTTCCGGGACAGTTTACGAGCAGTACTTC. This translates into CATVSGTVYEQYF.

The genes are TRBV7-8 and TRBJ1-2, with 9 positions matching TRBD1. The germline V gene encodes CDR1 SGHVS and CDR2 FQNEAQ. Trimming removed 0 bases from V and 7 bases from J; junction bases left unmatched: 3. The CDR3 is made up of 14 amino acids. As DNA, the CDR3 is TGTGCCAGCAGCTTAGCACAGGGGGCGGGTGGCTACACCTTC. Protein: CASSLAQGAGGYTF.

This clone was seen more than once but under ten times. This rearrangement joins TRBV11-2 to TRBJ1-2, with D uncertain. The ends were cut back, 3 bases at V and 6 bases at J, with 8 bases in the middle. The CDR3 is made up of 12 amino acids. The germline gives CDR1 SGHAT, CDR2 FQNNGV. The CDR3 spells CASSLEGNGYTF. The DNA of the CDR3 is TGTGCCAGCAGCTTGGAAGGGAATGGCTACACCTTC.

The chain uses TRBV19 and TRBJ2-1, with a possible D match to TRBD1 (5 bases). The CDR3 is 14 amino acids. Trimming pared 3 bases from V and 10 bases from J, leaving 16 bases between. CDR1 and CDR2 from the germline V gene are LNHDA and SQIVND (reference sequence). CDR3 nucleotide sequence: TGTGCCAGTAGTATTGGGGCCGCGGCGGTGGAGCAGTTCTTC. Translating it yields CASSIGAAAVEQFF.

The chain joins TRBV5-4 to TRBJ2-1; maybe TRBD2 (6 bases). V was pared by 3 bases and J by 6 bases, with 13 bases between. The CDR3 loop spans 14 amino acids. Germline CDR1 SGHNT, CDR2 YYREEE (reference sequence). CDR3 sequence reads: CASSSSQRANEQFF. The DNA for the CDR3 is TGTGCCAGCAGCTCGTCCCAGCGGGCCAATGAGCAGTTCTTC.

The gene calls are TRBV5-5 and TRBJ2-2, with a possible D match to TRBD2 (5 bases). Trimming pared 0 bases from V and 3 bases from J, leaving 15 bases between. From germline, CDR1 is SGHKS and CDR2 YYEKEE (reference sequence). This CDR3 has 17 amino acids. The CDR3 protein is CASSLAIASGYTGELFF. Here the CDR3 DNA reads TGTGCCAGCAGCTTGGCCATTGCCTCGGGATACACCGGGGAGCTGTTTTTT.

The chain uses TRBV10-3 and TRBJ2-7; 11 nucleotides line up with TRBD2. CDR1 and CDR2 (germline): ENHRY, SYGVKD. The trim removed 9 bases at V and 3 bases at J, leaving 1 base unmatched. CDR3 length: 12 residues. DNA for the CDR3: TGTGCCATGACTAGCGGGGACTACGAGCAGTACTTC. As protein: CAMTSGDYEQYF.

The chain employs TRBV27 and TRBJ2-2; 7 bases are a match to TRBD1. Losses at the gene ends were 5 bases for V and 6 bases for J; bases not matched to a gene: 9. The germline gives CDR1 MNHEY, CDR2 SMNVEV (reference sequence). CDR3 length: 15 amino acids. As DNA, the CDR3 is TGTGCCAGCAGTCCCAGGGGGAAGGGAGCCGGGGAGCTGTTTTTT. Translating gives CASSPRGKGAGELFF.

The J gene is TRBJ2-1, the V gene TRBV9; 12 positions match TRBD2. Germline CDR1 is SGDLS and CDR2 is YYNGEE. V trimming: 3 bases; J trimming: 0 bases; junction bases outside the gene matches: 10. The CDR3 sequence is 19 residues long. The CDR3 nucleotides read TGTGCCAGCAGCGGGAGTGCTAGCGGGAGGGCCTACTCCTACAATGAGCAGTTCTTC. Translating gives CASSGSASGRAYSYNEQFF.

The J gene is TRBJ1-4, the V gene TRBV11-2; D ambiguous. The V gene's germline CDR1 is SGHAT and CDR2 FQNNGV. Trimming removed 0 bases from V and 8 bases from J, with 13 bases in between. The CDR3 loop spans 15 amino acids. DNA for the CDR3: TGTGCCAGCAGCTTAGATCTGGGCAGAACAGAAAAACTGTTTTTT. This sequence encodes CASSLDLGRTEKLFF.

This clone was counted a single time. The V call is TRBV5-1, the J call TRBJ2-7; no clear D. This CDR3 has 14 residues. CDR1 and CDR2 from the germline V gene are SGHRS and YFSETQ. With 0 bases removed from V and 0 bases from J, the gap between germline ends came to 7 bases. CDR3 in amino acids: CASSLAGGSYEQYF. In DNA, the CDR3 is TGCGCCAGCAGCTTGGCCGGCGGCTCCTACGAGCAGTACTTC.